Many counts were recorded for the clone carrying this T cell receptor beta chain. Its target is unknown. The junction differs from germline at one of its ends, possibly a read error. Synthesis of cDNA used 5'RACE (with 10-nucleotide random UMIs). TCRdb re-called the 5' RACE reads through MiXCR, storing one row per CDR3 protein. The sample includes approximately 60,000 distinct CDR3 sequences, roughly 3.5% of them seen just once. CDR1 SSHAT and CDR2 FNYEAQ come from the germline V gene (reference sequence). The CDR3 spans 15 residues. The entry originates in a study of neurological immune-mediated disorders. Study conclusions and caveats: Clinical features showed no association with the multiple sclerosis repertoire cluster, and MRI features showed none either. One related-CDR3 cluster, identified by phylogenetic grouping, held the repertoires of 18 of 34 multiple sclerosis patients and was a possible signature.

The source is a woman aged 25 to 39 with multiple sclerosis. The V gene is TRBV7-7, the J gene TRBJ2-1; possibly TRBD2 for D (6 bases). The sample consisted of PBMCs. In nucleotides, the CDR3 is TGTGCTAGCAGCTTCAGGCGGGAAGGGTTGTATGAGCAGTTCTTC. As protein: CASSFRREGLYEQFF. The variable domain in full, completed from reference TRBV7-7 and TRBJ2-1, reads GAGVSQSPRYKVTKRGQDVTLRCDPISSHATLYWYQQALGQGPEFLTYFNYEAQPDKSGLPSDRFSAERPEGSISTLTIQRTEQRDSAMYRCASSFRREGLYEQFFGPGTRLTVL.